The clone carrying this T cell receptor beta chain was counted once. Participants, roughly 18 to 90 years old, spanned under 25 US areas. In germline, CDR1 is LNHDA, CDR2 SQIVND (reference sequence). Trimming took 1 base from V and 6 from J, leaving 13 bases between them. This CDR3 comprises 16 residues. Sequenced by immunoSEQ multiplex PCR; TCRdb stores in-frame clones only, minus some. The sample lists some 300,000 clones; roughly nine tenths were seen once. The data derive from a study of blood T cell repertoires in COVID-19. The gene calls are TRBV19 and TRBJ1-6; D gene ambiguous. This sequence was found in a woman aged 30 to 39 who had recovered from COVID-19. The sample consisted of PBMCs or T cells enriched from blood (not recorded which). The CDR3 DNA sequence: TGTGCCAGTAGTATAGGAGCCAGGCTCTTTAATTCACCCCTCCACTTT. Amino acids: CASSIGARLFNSPLHF.